This TCR beta chain was obtained from a study of shared clonotypes between healthy human individuals. Study outcomes and limitations: Naive subsets generally had larger estimated richness than memory subsets.

The CDR3 runs 16 residues. CDR1 is MGHRA, CDR2 YSYEKL, per germline. V shed 0 bases and J shed 1 base, with 12 bases lying between them. Notes on this clone: Its antigen is undetermined.

Some 30,000 T cell genomes, or approximately 190 ng DNA, went into the sorted-subset replicate PCRs. Original analysis: ImmunoSEQ yielded junction-only sequences lacking quality scores, so filtering differed. The data were produced by immunoSEQ multiplex PCR, yet TCRdb's version contains in-frame clones alone and is incomplete. That table is the source of V, J and clone size, and D and trimming were worked out from the DNA. The repertoire holds 2 million to 2.5 million clones, with almost 96% as singletons. The rearrangement joins TRBV4-1 to TRBJ1-1, with D maybe TRBD1 (5 bases). The clonotype originates from a young man in good health. The specimen sequenced was naive CD4+ T cells sorted from blood. Subset specified: CD45RA+ positively selected. The DNA for the CDR3 is TGCGCCAGCAGCCAAGACCGGGGACTTCAGAACACTGAAGCTTTCTTT. This sequence encodes CASSQDRGLQNTEAFF.